This T cell receptor beta chain was sequenced for a study of T cell repertoires in cytomegalovirus infection. Overall study: From public TCR beta signatures came an indication of both CMV infection and matching HLA type.

The length of the CDR3 is 14 residues. Germline lookup yields CDR1 DFQATT and CDR2 SNEGSKA (reference sequence). V lost 4 bases and J lost 0; bases outside the gene matches: 5. Points from the study as a whole: Cumulative frequency of public TCR beta families picked out carriers of CMV plus the relevant HLA. In two of eight donors, the top clonotype was HLA-C-restricted CMV-specific.

This clonotype turned up a few times. Its antigen is undetermined. One entry per CDR3 protein, called by TCRdb with MiXCR from the reads. This sample carries over 300,000 distinct CDR3 sequences, more than 8% of them seen once, and the ten largest clones take about 3.9%. The sequenced material came from PBMCs. This sequence originates from a human donor in good health (CMV status not recorded). Some clones in this sample may be carry-over from other donors' samples. The chain combines TRBV20-1 with TRBJ2-7; TRBD2 matches at 8 bases. CDR3 nucleotide sequence: TGCAGTGCTACGGGACTAGATATCTCCTACGAGCAGTACTTC. Translating it yields CSATGLDISYEQYF.